The rows below give T cell receptor beta chains drawn from one sample of a study of cytomegalovirus exposure and HLA in healthy donors. Clones were read by immunoSEQ multiplex PCR, and TCRdb kept only the in-frame ones, dropping some. The sample records 110,000 to 150,000 clones, approximately 94% being singletons. Sequenced: PBMCs. Receptors originate from a man between 18 and 35 years old in good health and CMV-seropositive. Both conserved end residues are part of each CDR3. The order of the fields is clone size, D gene, V gene, J gene, CDR3 DNA, CDR3 protein. A D gene is named only where the DNA matches it firmly. The size field is filled for only some rows; it gives once, few, many or a size class.

clone_size: NA; d_call: NA; v_call: TRBV28; j_call: TRBJ2-1; cdr3_nt: TGTGCCAGCAGTTTACATGCTGGGGGGAATGAGCAGTTCTTC; cdr3_aa: CASSLHAGGNEQFF
clone_size: NA; d_call: TRBD2; v_call: TRBV2; j_call: TRBJ2-5; cdr3_nt: TGTGCCAGCAGTATGGCGGGAGAAGAGACCCAGTACTTC; cdr3_aa: CASSMAGEETQYF
clone_size: NA; d_call: NA; v_call: TRBV4-1; j_call: TRBJ2-7; cdr3_nt: TGCGCCAGCAGCCACGCCTCAGGGGCGGGTAACTACGAGCAGTACTTC; cdr3_aa: CASSHASGAGNYEQYF
clone_size: NA; d_call: NA; v_call: TRBV5-1; j_call: TRBJ2-3; cdr3_nt: TGCGCCAGCAGCTTCGACTCGGCAGATACGCAGTATTTT; cdr3_aa: CASSFDSADTQYF
clone_size: NA; d_call: NA; v_call: TRBV18; j_call: TRBJ2-5; cdr3_nt: TGTGCCAGCTCACCAGGAGGGAGAGAGACCCAGTACTTC; cdr3_aa: CASSPGGRETQYF
clone_size: NA; d_call: TRBD1; v_call: TRBV6-6; j_call: TRBJ2-7; cdr3_nt: TGTGCCAGCAAGAGGGACAGGAGCTCCTACGAGCAGTACTTC; cdr3_aa: CASKRDRSSYEQYF
clone_size: NA; d_call: NA; v_call: TRBV5-4; j_call: TRBJ1-1; cdr3_nt: TGTGCCAGCAGCCCCGCCGGAGCCCGGAACACTGAAGCTTTCTTT; cdr3_aa: CASSPAGARNTEAFF
clone_size: NA; d_call: TRBD1; v_call: TRBV6-1; j_call: TRBJ2-3; cdr3_nt: TGTGCCAGCAACCCCGGACAGGGACGAGATACGCAGTATTTT; cdr3_aa: CASNPGQGRDTQYF
clone_size: NA; d_call: NA; v_call: TRBV10-3; j_call: TRBJ2-2; cdr3_nt: TGTGCCAGCAGGGGACACGCGAACACCGGGGAGCTGTTTTTT; cdr3_aa: CASRGHANTGELFF
clone_size: NA; d_call: TRBD1; v_call: TRBV18; j_call: TRBJ2-7; cdr3_nt: TGTGCCAGCTCACAGACAGGGAGCTCCTACGAGCAGTACTTC; cdr3_aa: CASSQTGSSYEQYF
clone_size: NA; d_call: NA; v_call: TRBV10-2; j_call: TRBJ2-2; cdr3_nt: TGCGCCAGCAGTCGATCGGCGGTCACCGGGGAGCTGTTTTTT; cdr3_aa: CASSRSAVTGELFF
clone_size: NA; d_call: TRBD1; v_call: TRBV7-3; j_call: TRBJ2-1; cdr3_nt: TGTGCCAGCAGCACAGGACAGGGTTCCTACAATGAGCAGTTCTTC; cdr3_aa: CASSTGQGSYNEQFF
clone_size: NA; d_call: NA; v_call: TRBV7-2; j_call: TRBJ2-1; cdr3_nt: TGTGCCAGCAGCTTAACCGCGGGAATGTACAATGAGCAGTTCTTC; cdr3_aa: CASSLTAGMYNEQFF
clone_size: NA; d_call: TRBD2; v_call: TRBV9; j_call: TRBJ2-1; cdr3_nt: TGTGCCAGCAGCCCCGGGAGGGTCAATGAGCAGTTCTTC; cdr3_aa: CASSPGRVNEQFF
clone_size: NA; d_call: TRBD1; v_call: TRBV9; j_call: TRBJ2-7; cdr3_nt: TGTGCCAGCAGCGAGGGACAGGGGATAAACGAGCAGTACTTC; cdr3_aa: CASSEGQGINEQYF
clone_size: NA; d_call: NA; v_call: TRBV28; j_call: TRBJ2-4; cdr3_nt: TGTGCCAGCAGCCATCCCAATCGGAACATTCAGTACTTC; cdr3_aa: CASSHPNRNIQYF
clone_size: NA; d_call: NA; v_call: TRBV21-1; j_call: TRBJ2-7; cdr3_nt: TGTGCCACCTTGAGGGGAAACAGCGGGGTAGGATCCTACGAGCAGTACTTC; cdr3_aa: CATLRGNSGVGSYEQYF
clone_size: NA; d_call: TRBD2; v_call: TRBV13; j_call: TRBJ2-3; cdr3_nt: TGTGCCAGCAGCCAACCTAGCGGGGGGGCGGCAGATACGCAGTATTTT; cdr3_aa: CASSQPSGGAADTQYF
clone_size: NA; d_call: NA; v_call: TRBV2; j_call: TRBJ1-5; cdr3_nt: TGTGCCAGCAGTGTCGACAGTACAAATCAGCCCCAGCATTTT; cdr3_aa: CASSVDSTNQPQHF
clone_size: NA; d_call: TRBD1; v_call: TRBV28; j_call: TRBJ2-3; cdr3_nt: TGTGCCAGCAGCCGATGGGACAGAAGCACAGATACGCAGTATTTT; cdr3_aa: CASSRWDRSTDTQYF
clone_size: NA; d_call: NA; v_call: TRBV7-9; j_call: TRBJ1-1; cdr3_nt: TGTGCCAGCAGCCCATCCTGGGGGGTCACTGAAGCTTTCTTT; cdr3_aa: CASSPSWGVTEAFF
clone_size: once; d_call: NA; v_call: TRBV13; j_call: TRBJ2-4; cdr3_nt: TGTGCCAGCAGCAAACGAGGTGCCAAAAACATTCAGTACTTC; cdr3_aa: CASSKRGAKNIQYF
clone_size: NA; d_call: NA; v_call: TRBV28; j_call: TRBJ2-7; cdr3_nt: TGTGCCAGCAGTTTATTGGTAGATTCGGGGACAACTCAACCCTACGAGCAGTACTTC; cdr3_aa: CASSLLVDSGTTQPYEQYF
clone_size: NA; d_call: TRBD2; v_call: TRBV18; j_call: TRBJ2-1; cdr3_nt: TGTGCCAGCTCACCCTGGACCGGGACTAGCGCAAAACATGAGCAGTTCTTC; cdr3_aa: CASSPWTGTSAKHEQFF
clone_size: NA; d_call: NA; v_call: TRBV19; j_call: TRBJ2-3; cdr3_nt: TGTGCCAGTAGTTCCCTCGTGGGGGGAGCCCCTTATCCGGTTGGCACAGATACGCAGTATTTT; cdr3_aa: CASSSLVGGAPYPVGTDTQYF
clone_size: NA; d_call: NA; v_call: TRBV6-5; j_call: TRBJ2-1; cdr3_nt: TGTGCCAGCAGTTACTCCCAGAACAATGAGCAGTTCTTC; cdr3_aa: CASSYSQNNEQFF
clone_size: NA; d_call: NA; v_call: TRBV5-1; j_call: TRBJ1-1; cdr3_nt: TGCGCCAGCAGCTGGGCAGACCTGAACACTGAAGCTTTCTTT; cdr3_aa: CASSWADLNTEAFF
clone_size: NA; d_call: NA; v_call: TRBV5-1; j_call: TRBJ2-2; cdr3_nt: TGCGCCAGCAGCCCCCTCGCGGGTGCCGGGGAGCTGTTTTTT; cdr3_aa: CASSPLAGAGELFF
clone_size: NA; d_call: TRBD1; v_call: TRBV11-3; j_call: TRBJ2-5; cdr3_nt: TGTGCCAGCAGCCACGCCGAGGGACAGGGGAAAGAGACCCAGTACTTC; cdr3_aa: CASSHAEGQGKETQYF
clone_size: NA; d_call: TRBD2; v_call: TRBV11-2; j_call: TRBJ2-7; cdr3_nt: TGTGCCAGCAGCCAGCACATAGCGGGGGGACCCGACGAGCAGTACTTC; cdr3_aa: CASSQHIAGGPDEQYF
clone_size: once; d_call: NA; v_call: TRBV6-1; j_call: TRBJ2-4; cdr3_nt: TGTGCCAGCAGTGAGGAGGGCTGGAACATTCAGTACTTC; cdr3_aa: CASSEEGWNIQYF
clone_size: NA; d_call: NA; v_call: TRBV6-1; j_call: TRBJ2-7; cdr3_nt: TGTGCCAGCAGCGGTTTTGGGAGCTCCTACGAGCAGTACTTC; cdr3_aa: CASSGFGSSYEQYF
clone_size: NA; d_call: NA; v_call: TRBV5-6; j_call: TRBJ1-2; cdr3_nt: TGTGCCAGCAGCTTGGGGCGGCTCTTGCCTAACTATGGCTACACCTTC; cdr3_aa: CASSLGRLLPNYGYTF
clone_size: NA; d_call: TRBD2; v_call: TRBV7-2; j_call: TRBJ2-5; cdr3_nt: TGTGCCAGCAGTCCACTAGCGGGAGGGTGGGGGGAGACCCAGTACTTC; cdr3_aa: CASSPLAGGWGETQYF
clone_size: NA; d_call: NA; v_call: TRBV9; j_call: TRBJ2-1; cdr3_nt: TGTGCCAGCAGCGTTGACTTTAGCTCCTACAATGAGCAGTTCTTC; cdr3_aa: CASSVDFSSYNEQFF
clone_size: NA; d_call: TRBD1; v_call: TRBV28; j_call: TRBJ1-2; cdr3_nt: TGTGCCAGCACCGGGGACAGGGGGTGGGCTAACTATGGCTACACCTTC; cdr3_aa: CASTGDRGWANYGYTF
clone_size: NA; d_call: TRBD1; v_call: TRBV6-1; j_call: TRBJ2-7; cdr3_nt: TGTGCCAGCAGTACCGGGACAGGGGGTATCTACGAGCAGTACTTC; cdr3_aa: CASSTGTGGIYEQYF
clone_size: NA; d_call: NA; v_call: TRBV7-2; j_call: TRBJ1-5; cdr3_nt: TGTGCCAGCAGCTTTCTCCCTAATCAGCCCCAGCATTTT; cdr3_aa: CASSFLPNQPQHF
clone_size: NA; d_call: NA; v_call: TRBV11-2; j_call: TRBJ1-1; cdr3_nt: TGTGCCAGCAGCTTAGGGTTCTTGGCTCCTGAAGCTTTCTTT; cdr3_aa: CASSLGFLAPEAFF
clone_size: NA; d_call: TRBD1; v_call: TRBV6-1; j_call: TRBJ2-1; cdr3_nt: TGTGCCAGCAACTACAGGGGGCTTAACAATGAGCAGTTCTTC; cdr3_aa: CASNYRGLNNEQFF
clone_size: NA; d_call: TRBD1; v_call: TRBV6-4; j_call: TRBJ1-1; cdr3_nt: TGTGCCAGCAGTTCCGGGACAGGGTTTGCTTTCTTT; cdr3_aa: CASSSGTGFAFF
clone_size: NA; d_call: TRBD1; v_call: TRBV5-1; j_call: TRBJ2-1; cdr3_nt: TGCGCCAGCAGCTCCCGGACAGGGTGGAAGTTCTTC; cdr3_aa: CASSSRTGWKFF
clone_size: NA; d_call: TRBD1; v_call: TRBV11-2; j_call: TRBJ2-1; cdr3_nt: TGTGCCAGCAGACAGGGACAGGGCGTGTGGAATGAGCAGTTCTTC; cdr3_aa: CASRQGQGVWNEQFF
clone_size: NA; d_call: TRBD2; v_call: TRBV4-1; j_call: TRBJ2-1; cdr3_nt: TGCGCCAGCAGCCAAGGACTAGCGGACAATGAGCAGTTCTTC; cdr3_aa: CASSQGLADNEQFF
clone_size: few; d_call: TRBD2; v_call: TRBV5-1; j_call: TRBJ2-1; cdr3_nt: TGCGCCAGCAGCTTGGGACTAGCGGGAGGGCCTCTCTACAATGAGCAGTTCTTC; cdr3_aa: CASSLGLAGGPLYNEQFF
clone_size: NA; d_call: TRBD2; v_call: TRBV5-1; j_call: TRBJ2-2; cdr3_nt: TGCGCCAGCAGCTTTCGGACTAGCGGGAGGACGGACGGGGAGCTGTTTTTT; cdr3_aa: CASSFRTSGRTDGELFF
clone_size: NA; d_call: NA; v_call: TRBV6-6; j_call: TRBJ2-1; cdr3_nt: TGTGCCAGCAGTCTCCGGGACAATGAGCAGTTCTTC; cdr3_aa: CASSLRDNEQFF
clone_size: NA; d_call: TRBD1; v_call: TRBV15; j_call: TRBJ2-5; cdr3_nt: TGTGCCACCTCCCCCGGGACAGGGGGACAAGAGACCCAGTACTTC; cdr3_aa: CATSPGTGGQETQYF
clone_size: NA; d_call: TRBD1; v_call: TRBV5-4; j_call: TRBJ1-1; cdr3_nt: TGTGCCAGCAGCTCTTCGCAGCTATTGACAGGGGGAGGCACTGAAGCTTTCTTT; cdr3_aa: CASSSSQLLTGGGTEAFF
clone_size: NA; d_call: NA; v_call: TRBV12-1; j_call: TRBJ1-5; cdr3_nt: NA; cdr3_aa: CASSFGRGNQPQHF